The entry below gives a single TCR beta chain sequence along with its context. Roughly 0.45 to 1 ug RNA was reverse transcribed with random hexamers. The method of amplification for TCR beta CDR3 was immunoSEQ multiplex PCR, covering 54 Vbeta and 13 Jbeta. Via MiXCR, TCRdb re-called the immunoSEQ multiplex PCR reads, giving one row per CDR3 protein. The profile covers fewer than 250,000 distinct CDR3 sequences, with approximately 94% appearing a single time and roughly 0.096% taken by the ten largest. The study sequenced TCR beta in blood CD8+ and CD4+ T cells. The authors negatively isolated CD8+ and CD4+ T cells and FACS-enriched TEMRA cells. These data are taken from a study of CD8 T cells in Susac syndrome. The V gene's germline CDR1 is SGHAT and CDR2 FQNNGV. Deletions cut 1 base from V and 5 bases from J, with 17 bases between. The CDR3 contains 16 residues.

This receptor was identified in a human donor in good health. V is TRBV11-2 and J is TRBJ2-5; no reliable D call. Material for sequencing was CD4+ T cells from PBMCs. CDR3 region: CASSLVSPLIGETQYF. The CDR3 coding sequence is TGTGCCAGCAGCTTAGTGTCCCCGTTAATTGGGGAGACCCAGTACTTC.